This is a list of T cell receptor beta chains from one sample in a study of cytomegalovirus exposure and HLA in healthy donors. TCRdb keeps only in-frame clones here, not all; method: immunoSEQ multiplex PCR. This table has a few hundred thousand clones, about 79% appearing once. The sample consisted of PBMCs. The receptors stem from a man younger than 35 in good health and CMV-seronegative. Each CDR3 is given with its conserved first and last residue. Fields, in order: J gene, clone size, D gene, V gene, CDR3 protein, CDR3 DNA. D genes are given only for firm matches. Clone size is stated in some rows and not others, as once, few, many or a class when expanded.

j_gene: TRBJ2-7; abundance: -; d_gene: -; v_gene: TRBV27; CDR3aa: CASSFGSASVYEQYF; CDR3nt: TGTGCCAGCAGTTTCGGTTCGGCTAGCGTCTACGAGCAGTACTTC
j_gene: TRBJ2-3; abundance: few; d_gene: -; v_gene: TRBV6-1; CDR3aa: CASSPSDTQYF; CDR3nt: TGTGCCAGCAGCCCCTCCGATACGCAGTATTTT
j_gene: TRBJ2-7; abundance: -; d_gene: TRBD2; v_gene: TRBV7-9; CDR3aa: CASSQSGLRTYEQYF; CDR3nt: TGTGCCAGCAGCCAGTCGGGACTACGAACCTACGAGCAGTACTTC
j_gene: TRBJ1-5; abundance: once; d_gene: TRBD1; v_gene: TRBV9; CDR3aa: CASSATGDQPQHF; CDR3nt: TGTGCCAGCAGCGCGACAGGGGATCAGCCCCAGCATTTT
j_gene: TRBJ2-1; abundance: -; d_gene: TRBD1; v_gene: TRBV27; CDR3aa: CASSSFRDRGVYNEQFF; CDR3nt: TGTGCCAGCAGTTCCTTCCGAGACAGGGGGGTCTACAATGAGCAGTTCTTC
j_gene: TRBJ2-1; abundance: -; d_gene: -; v_gene: TRBV30; CDR3aa: CAWSGSGATYNEQFF; CDR3nt: TGTGCCTGGAGCGGGAGCGGAGCAACCTACAATGAGCAGTTCTTC
j_gene: TRBJ2-3; abundance: -; d_gene: TRBD2; v_gene: TRBV7-3; CDR3aa: CASSAQTSGEWSDTQYF; CDR3nt: TGTGCCAGCAGCGCGCAGACTAGCGGGGAGTGGTCAGATACGCAGTATTTT
j_gene: TRBJ2-5; abundance: -; d_gene: -; v_gene: TRBV28; CDR3aa: CASFAERGETQYF; CDR3nt: TGTGCAAGCTTTGCGGAGCGTGGGGAGACCCAGTACTTC
j_gene: TRBJ1-2; abundance: few; d_gene: TRBD1; v_gene: TRBV7-2; CDR3aa: CASSPTGGYGYTF; CDR3nt: TGTGCCAGCAGTCCTACAGGGGGCTATGGCTACACCTTC
j_gene: TRBJ2-5; abundance: -; d_gene: TRBD1; v_gene: TRBV10-3; CDR3aa: CAISERTGSTETQYF; CDR3nt: TGTGCCATCAGTGAAAGGACAGGGTCTACGGAGACCCAGTACTTC
j_gene: TRBJ1-1; abundance: -; d_gene: -; v_gene: TRBV5-8; CDR3aa: CASSLVTRAAEAFF; CDR3nt: TGTGCCAGCAGCTTGGTCACCAGAGCGGCTGAAGCTTTCTTT
j_gene: TRBJ1-1; abundance: -; d_gene: -; v_gene: TRBV20-1; CDR3aa: CSARANTEAFF; CDR3nt: TGCAGTGCTAGGGCTAACACTGAAGCTTTCTTT
j_gene: TRBJ2-2; abundance: -; d_gene: TRBD2; v_gene: TRBV7-2; CDR3aa: CASSLVLSGSANTGELFF; CDR3nt: TGTGCCAGCAGCTTAGTCCTTAGCGGGAGTGCGAACACCGGGGAGCTGTTTTTT
j_gene: TRBJ1-1; abundance: -; d_gene: -; v_gene: TRBV7-2; CDR3aa: CASSLEGWEAFF; CDR3nt: TGTGCCAGCAGCTTAGAGGGGTGGGAAGCTTTCTTT
j_gene: TRBJ2-2; abundance: -; d_gene: TRBD2; v_gene: TRBV29-1; CDR3aa: CSVRVLRLAGTNTGELFF; CDR3nt: TGCAGCGTGCGGGTTTTGAGACTAGCGGGGACGAACACCGGGGAGCTGTTTTTT
j_gene: TRBJ1-3; abundance: -; d_gene: -; v_gene: TRBV9; CDR3aa: CASSVEGAGNTIYF; CDR3nt: TGTGCCAGCAGCGTAGAGGGGGCTGGAAACACCATATATTTT
j_gene: TRBJ1-4; abundance: -; d_gene: TRBD1; v_gene: TRBV5-1; CDR3aa: CASSLANLGTGFPDSEKLFF; CDR3nt: TGCGCCAGCAGCTTGGCCAACTTGGGGACAGGGTTCCCCGACTCCGAAAAACTGTTTTTT
j_gene: TRBJ1-1; abundance: -; d_gene: -; v_gene: TRBV29-1; CDR3aa: CSVDKLGAPLPGSEAFF; CDR3nt: TGCAGCGTTGATAAATTGGGGGCACCACTCCCCGGGTCAGAAGCTTTCTTT
j_gene: TRBJ2-2; abundance: -; d_gene: TRBD2; v_gene: TRBV7-2; CDR3aa: CASSLSGGLAANTGELFF; CDR3nt: TGTGCCAGCAGCTTATCTGGGGGACTAGCGGCGAACACCGGGGAGCTGTTTTTT
j_gene: TRBJ1-3; abundance: -; d_gene: -; v_gene: TRBV29-1; CDR3aa: CSVERRSGTAGNTIYF; CDR3nt: TGCAGCGTGGAGAGGCGGAGTGGCACCGCTGGAAACACCATATATTTT
j_gene: TRBJ2-1; abundance: -; d_gene: TRBD2; v_gene: TRBV29-1; CDR3aa: CSVGVAGDNEQFF; CDR3nt: TGCAGCGTTGGGGTAGCGGGGGACAATGAGCAGTTCTTC
j_gene: TRBJ2-7; abundance: -; d_gene: TRBD1; v_gene: TRBV9; CDR3aa: CASSPGTGASEGSREQYF; CDR3nt: TGTGCCAGCAGCCCCGGGACAGGGGCCTCGGAGGGGTCTCGGGAGCAGTACTTC
j_gene: TRBJ1-2; abundance: -; d_gene: TRBD1; v_gene: TRBV28; CDR3aa: CASSLFGTGGRFGYTF; CDR3nt: TGTGCCAGCAGTTTATTCGGGACAGGGGGTCGTTTTGGCTACACCTTC
j_gene: TRBJ1-2; abundance: -; d_gene: TRBD1; v_gene: TRBV6-5; CDR3aa: CASSYPGPGQGYGYTF; CDR3nt: TGTGCCAGCAGTTACCCTGGGCCGGGACAGGGCTATGGCTACACCTTC
j_gene: TRBJ1-5; abundance: -; d_gene: TRBD1; v_gene: TRBV7-9; CDR3aa: CASSGGTGGNQPQHF; CDR3nt: TGTGCCAGCAGCGGAGGGACAGGAGGAAATCAGCCCCAGCATTTT
j_gene: TRBJ2-5; abundance: -; d_gene: TRBD1; v_gene: TRBV28; CDR3aa: CASSQTGDRETQYF; CDR3nt: TGTGCCAGCAGCCAGACAGGGGATCGTGAGACCCAGTACTTC
j_gene: TRBJ2-2; abundance: few; d_gene: -; v_gene: TRBV18; CDR3aa: CASSPPRSISQGNTGELFF; CDR3nt: TGTGCCAGCTCACCACCTAGGAGTATATCTCAGGGGAACACCGGGGAGCTGTTTTTT
j_gene: TRBJ1-1; abundance: -; d_gene: TRBD1; v_gene: TRBV6-5; CDR3aa: CASSSQGDGTEAFF; CDR3nt: TGTGCCAGCAGTTCACAGGGGGATGGGACTGAAGCTTTCTTT
j_gene: TRBJ2-5; abundance: -; d_gene: TRBD1; v_gene: TRBV10-1; CDR3aa: CASKQGSETQYF; CDR3nt: TGCGCCAGCAAACAGGGGTCGGAGACCCAGTACTTC
j_gene: TRBJ1-4; abundance: -; d_gene: TRBD1; v_gene: TRBV5-1; CDR3aa: CASSFQGAAFDREKLFF; CDR3nt: TGCGCCAGCAGCTTTCAGGGGGCGGCCTTCGATCGTGAAAAACTGTTTTTT
j_gene: TRBJ2-2; abundance: -; d_gene: -; v_gene: TRBV5-8; CDR3aa: CASSVSTRLDTGELFF; CDR3nt: TGTGCCAGCAGCGTATCTACTAGGTTGGACACCGGGGAGCTGTTTTTT
j_gene: TRBJ2-3; abundance: -; d_gene: -; v_gene: TRBV11-1; CDR3aa: CASSPRQGGGTDTQYF; CDR3nt: TGTGCCAGCAGCCCCAGACAGGGAGGAGGCACAGATACGCAGTATTTT
j_gene: TRBJ1-3; abundance: -; d_gene: TRBD1; v_gene: TRBV7-6; CDR3aa: CASSSRQGQGNTIYF; CDR3nt: TGTGCCAGCAGCTCAAGACAGGGCCAAGGAAACACCATATATTTT
j_gene: TRBJ1-1; abundance: -; d_gene: -; v_gene: TRBV5-1; CDR3aa: CASRGQGIRTEAFF; CDR3nt: TGCGCCAGCAGGGGTCAGGGGATCAGGACTGAAGCTTTCTTT
j_gene: TRBJ1-2; abundance: -; d_gene: -; v_gene: TRBV9; CDR3aa: CASSGGPAGANYGYTF; CDR3nt: TGTGCCAGCAGCGGCGGCCCGGCGGGAGCTAACTATGGCTACACCTTC
j_gene: TRBJ2-7; abundance: -; d_gene: TRBD2; v_gene: TRBV5-1; CDR3aa: CASRGISGGLSGEQYF; CDR3nt: TGCGCCAGCAGGGGTATTAGCGGGGGCCTGTCCGGGGAGCAGTACTTC
j_gene: TRBJ2-2; abundance: -; d_gene: TRBD1; v_gene: TRBV19; CDR3aa: CASSPRTGGELFF; CDR3nt: TGTGCCAGTAGTCCCCGGACAGGGGGGGAGCTGTTTTTT
j_gene: TRBJ2-5; abundance: -; d_gene: -; v_gene: TRBV19; CDR3aa: CASSTQGETQYF; CDR3nt: TGTGCCAGTAGTACCCAGGGGGAGACCCAGTACTTC
j_gene: TRBJ2-7; abundance: -; d_gene: TRBD1; v_gene: TRBV7-6; CDR3aa: CASSLKGDRGMYF; CDR3nt: TGTGCCAGCAGCTTAAAGGGAGACAGGGGGATGTACTTC
j_gene: TRBJ2-1; abundance: -; d_gene: TRBD2; v_gene: TRBV19; CDR3aa: CASSSLAGGNNEQFF; CDR3nt: TGTGCCAGTAGTTCTCTAGCGGGGGGAAACAATGAGCAGTTCTTC
j_gene: TRBJ1-1; abundance: once; d_gene: -; v_gene: TRBV4-2; CDR3aa: CASSFAHGQPNTEAFF; CDR3nt: TGTGCCAGCAGCTTTGCCCACGGACAGCCGAACACTGAAGCTTTCTTT
j_gene: TRBJ1-2; abundance: -; d_gene: -; v_gene: TRBV5-1; CDR3aa: CASSSTTANYGYTF; CDR3nt: TGCGCCAGCAGCTCCACGACAGCCAACTATGGCTACACCTTC
j_gene: TRBJ2-7; abundance: -; d_gene: TRBD1; v_gene: TRBV6-5; CDR3aa: CASSIRTGTTEQYF; CDR3nt: TGTGCCAGCAGTATCCGGACAGGGACGACCGAGCAGTACTTC
j_gene: TRBJ1-3; abundance: -; d_gene: TRBD1; v_gene: TRBV6-1; CDR3aa: CASSEMDRASGNTIYF; CDR3nt: TGTGCCAGCAGTGAAATGGACAGGGCCTCTGGAAACACCATATATTTT
j_gene: TRBJ1-2; abundance: -; d_gene: -; v_gene: TRBV4-3; CDR3aa: CASSQDTWGGGYGYTF; CDR3nt: TGCGCCAGCAGCCAAGATACATGGGGGGGCGGCTATGGCTACACCTTC
j_gene: TRBJ1-2; abundance: -; d_gene: TRBD1; v_gene: TRBV19; CDR3aa: CATRDRELYGYTF; CDR3nt: TGTGCCACCAGGGACAGGGAACTTTATGGCTACACCTTC
j_gene: TRBJ2-3; abundance: -; d_gene: TRBD2; v_gene: TRBV10-2; CDR3aa: CASSGATAGLSTDTQYF; CDR3nt: TGCGCCAGCAGTGGGGCGACAGCGGGATTATCCACAGATACGCAGTATTTT
j_gene: TRBJ2-5; abundance: -; d_gene: -; v_gene: TRBV7-2; CDR3aa: CASSLTASPGQETQYF; CDR3nt: TGTGCCAGCAGCTTAACAGCCTCCCCGGGGCAAGAGACCCAGTACTTC
j_gene: TRBJ2-3; abundance: -; d_gene: TRBD2; v_gene: TRBV5-6; CDR3aa: CASSLGGLRTDTQYF; CDR3nt: TGTGCCAGCAGCTTGGGGGGACTACGCACAGATACGCAGTATTTT
j_gene: TRBJ1-1; abundance: -; d_gene: TRBD1; v_gene: TRBV19; CDR3aa: CASSLHATGLNTEAFF; CDR3nt: TGTGCCAGTAGTCTACACGCGACAGGGTTGAACACTGAAGCTTTCTTT